Shown below are 18 T cell receptor beta chains from a single sample sequenced in a study of TIL therapy for anti-PD-1-resistant metastatic lung cancer. Sample time point: pre-treatment sample, taken before nivolumab and TIL therapy. This was the immunoSEQ v3 assay. The protocol was immunoSEQ multiplex PCR, while the TCRdb copy is restricted to in-frame clones and leaves out a portion. Counted here are some 16,000 clones, approximately 74% occurring once; the ten biggest clones make up 36%. Here the sequenced sample was blood, taken at baseline. Every receptor here comes from a person aged 30 to 80 with non-small cell lung cancer.

The genes are TRBV5-5 and TRBJ2-1; D not resolved. Per the germline V gene, CDR1 is SGHKS and CDR2 is YYEKEE (reference sequence). V was cut by 1 base and J by 7 bases, with 12 bases left in between. The length of the CDR3 is 14 residues. In nucleotides, the CDR3 is TGTGCCAGCAGCTTGAGTCTAGGTAATAATGAGCAGTTCTTC. It translates to CASSLSLGNNEQFF.

The chain links TRBV4-3 to TRBJ2-5; no definite D call. The DNA end lines up better with TRBJ2-7; the J call may be wrong. CDR1 is LGHNA, CDR2 YSLEER, per germline. The CDR3 has 16 amino acids. The CDR3 here is CASSQESGFTSYEQYF. The CDR3, as DNA: TGCGCCAGCAGCCAAGAATCCGGGTTCACTTCCTACGAGCAGTACTTC.

The V call is TRBV11-1, the J call TRBJ2-2; perhaps TRBD1 as D (5 bases). There are 16 residues in the CDR3. Per the germline V gene, CDR1 is SGHAT and CDR2 is FQDESV (reference sequence). V lost 8 bases, J lost 5 bases, and 21 bases lay in between. The CDR3 coding sequence is TGTGCCAGCGTGAAGGCAGGGTCGGTTTGGACCGGGGAGCTGTTTTTT. Translation: CASVKAGSVWTGELFF.

The CDR3 sequence: CASSVEYNEQFF. CDR3 in DNA: TGTGCCAGCAGCGTAGAGTACAATGAGCAGTTCTTC. J is TRBJ2-1 and V is TRBV9; D call uncertain. Germline CDR1 reads SGDLS; CDR2 reads YYNGEE. The V gene lost 0 bases and the J gene lost 4 bases, with 2 bases spanning the gap. The CDR3 has 12 amino acids.

V is TRBV12-5 and J is TRBJ2-1; 10 bases agree with TRBD2. The CDR3 runs 15 residues. Germline-derived CDR1 and CDR2 are LGHNT and FRNRAP. V lost 7 bases, J lost 3 bases, and 6 bases stayed unmatched. The CDR3 DNA reads TGTGCTAGTGACCCAGCGGGGGGGCACTACAATGAGCAGTTCTTC. Translated: CASDPAGGHYNEQFF.

The chain combines TRBV5-1 with TRBJ2-5; a possible D gene is TRBD1 (6 bases). The CDR3 has 13 residues. CDR1 and CDR2 (germline): SGHRS, YFSETQ. Trimming removed 6 bases at V and 0 bases at J, with 9 bases between. As DNA, the CDR3 is TGCGCCAGCACCAGGGGTCACCAAGAGACCCAGTACTTC. Translating it yields CASTRGHQETQYF. The variable domain in full, with the rest retrieved from reference TRBV5-1 and TRBJ2-5, is KAGVTQTPRYLIKTRGQQVTLSCSPISGHRSVSWYQQTPGQGLQFLFEYFSETQRNKGNFPGRFSGRQFSNSRSEMNVSTLELGDSALYLCASTRGHQETQYFGPGTRLLVL.

In nucleotides, the CDR3 is TGTGCCACCAGCAGCCGGGACAGGGTTAACGAGCAGTACTTC. Its translation: CATSSRDRVNEQYF. V gene TRBV15 combines with J gene TRBJ2-7; 9 bases are a match to TRBD1. The CDR3 has 14 amino acids. J gave up 5 bases and V 3 bases, and 5 bases lay outside the gene matches. Germline V lookup: CDR1 LNHNV, CDR2 YYDKDF (reference sequence). The entire variable domain, with the rest obtained from reference TRBV15 and TRBJ2-7, is as follows: DAMVIQNPRYQVTQFGKPVTLSCSQTLNHNVMYWYQQKSSQAPKLLFHYYDKDFNNEADTPDNFQSRRPNTSFCFLDIRSPGLGDTAMYLCATSSRDRVNEQYFGPGTRLTVT.

This chain connects TRBV9 to TRBJ2-7; TRBD2 agrees at 7 bases. The CDR3 loop spans 16 amino acids. J lost 5 bases, V lost 4 bases, and 15 bases had no gene match. Germline CDR1 reads SGDLS; CDR2 reads YYNGEE. In DNA, the CDR3 is TGTGCCAGCAGCTCTAGGGACTACAAGGGCGGAGACGAGCAGTACTTC. Its translation: CASSSRDYKGGDEQYF.

CDR3 amino acids: CASSSMVNTEAFF. DNA of the CDR3: TGTGCCAGCAGCTCGATGGTGAACACTGAAGCTTTCTTT. This chain connects TRBV11-3 to TRBJ1-1; no clear D. The V and J ends lost 4 bases and 0 bases respectively, with 6 bases between them. Germline CDR1 is SGHNT and CDR2 is YENEEA. The CDR3 length is 13 residues.

The chain combines TRBV7-2 with TRBJ1-3; D remains unclear. CDR1 is SGHTA and CDR2 is FQGNSA in the germline V gene. There are 12 residues in the CDR3. V lost 5 bases and J 4 bases, leaving 6 bases between the germline ends. CDR3 nucleotide sequence: TGTGCCAGCAGCCGTAGAGGAAACACCATATATTTT. Amino acid sequence: CASSRRGNTIYF.

The V gene is TRBV5-1, the J gene TRBJ1-5, with 10 bases identical to TRBD1. The length of the CDR3 is 17 residues. The germline V gene has CDR1 SGHRS and CDR2 YFSETQ. Germline trimming cut 4 bases from V and 1 base from J; bases unmatched to any gene: 8. In DNA form, the CDR3 reads TGCGCCAGCAGCCTTATAGGACAGGGGGACAGCAATCAGCCCCAGCATTTT. Protein product: CASSLIGQGDSNQPQHF.

The CDR3 loop reads CASSEGGFETGRPGIGYTF. The CDR3 nucleotides are TGTGCCAGCAGTGAAGGTGGGTTCGAAACGGGACGCCCGGGGATTGGCTACACCTTC. This chain joins TRBV6-1 and TRBJ1-2, with D possibly being TRBD1 (5 bases). Trimming removed 1 base from V and 7 bases from J, with 28 bases in between. Germline V gene data show CDR1 as MNHNS and CDR2 as SASEGT. The CDR3 is 19 amino acids.

This chain joins TRBV7-8 and TRBJ2-1, with D possibly TRBD2 on 7 matching bases. CDR3 length: 15 amino acids. Trimming pared 1 base from V and 4 bases from J, leaving 11 bases between. Germline V lookup: CDR1 SGHVS, CDR2 FQNEAQ. CDR3 nucleotides: TGTGCCAGCAGCTTAGAGGGGGGGGATTACAATGAGCAGTTCTTC. It translates to CASSLEGGDYNEQFF.

This chain uses TRBV7-6 with TRBJ2-7; tentative D call: TRBD1 (5 bases). Germline CDR1 and CDR2: SGHVS and FNYEAQ. This CDR3 is 17 amino acids long. Trimming took off 3 bases at V and 5 bases at J, with 23 bases between the two ends. CDR3 nucleotide sequence: TGTGCCAGCAGCTTCTTGGGCCGGGCCAGGGCTCCCCACGAGCAGTACTTC. Protein sequence: CASSFLGRARAPHEQYF. Combining the CDR3 with reference TRBV7-6 and TRBJ2-7 gives the whole variable domain GAGVSQSPRYKVTKRGQDVALRCDPISGHVSLYWYRQALGQGPEFLTYFNYEAQQDKSGLPNDRFSAERPEGSISTLTIQRTEQRDSAMYRCASSFLGRARAPHEQYFGPGTRLTVT.

This chain uses TRBV6-1 with TRBJ2-7, with no clear D. The germline gives CDR1 MNHNS, CDR2 SASEGT. V shed 3 bases and J shed 3 bases, with 15 bases lying between them. The CDR3 runs to 15 residues. This chain's CDR3 is CASSDFRINLYEQYF. The DNA for the CDR3 is TGTGCCAGCAGTGATTTCCGGATAAATCTCTACGAGCAGTACTTC.

This sequence joins TRBV7-6 and TRBJ2-2; TRBD2 aligns across 9 bases. Germline V lookup: CDR1 SGHVS, CDR2 FNYEAQ. The CDR3 has 16 residues. V was clipped by 5 bases and J by 6 bases; unmatched bases: 10. The DNA of the CDR3 is TGTGCCAGCAGCCCCCTGGCGGGGGGGGCCCCCGGGGAGCTGTTTTTT. Amino acid sequence: CASSPLAGGAPGELFF.

This chain joins TRBV18 and TRBJ2-7; D is ambiguous. Trimming removed 0 bases at V and 7 bases at J, with 7 bases between. The CDR3 contains 12 residues. The germline V gene encodes CDR1 KGHSH and CDR2 LQKENI. The CDR3 is CASSPPSGEQYF. The CDR3 DNA follows: TGTGCCAGCTCACCACCGTCCGGGGAGCAGTACTTC.

The chain joins TRBV7-6 to TRBJ2-2, with TRBD2 matching 10 bases. CDR1 is SGHVS, CDR2 FNYEAQ, per germline. The CDR3 spans 15 residues. Trimming cost V 8 bases and J 3 bases; bases outside gene matches: 6. CDR3 sequence: CASERGGFDTGELFF. CDR3 DNA: TGTGCCAGCGAGCGGGGGGGCTTCGACACCGGGGAGCTGTTTTTT.